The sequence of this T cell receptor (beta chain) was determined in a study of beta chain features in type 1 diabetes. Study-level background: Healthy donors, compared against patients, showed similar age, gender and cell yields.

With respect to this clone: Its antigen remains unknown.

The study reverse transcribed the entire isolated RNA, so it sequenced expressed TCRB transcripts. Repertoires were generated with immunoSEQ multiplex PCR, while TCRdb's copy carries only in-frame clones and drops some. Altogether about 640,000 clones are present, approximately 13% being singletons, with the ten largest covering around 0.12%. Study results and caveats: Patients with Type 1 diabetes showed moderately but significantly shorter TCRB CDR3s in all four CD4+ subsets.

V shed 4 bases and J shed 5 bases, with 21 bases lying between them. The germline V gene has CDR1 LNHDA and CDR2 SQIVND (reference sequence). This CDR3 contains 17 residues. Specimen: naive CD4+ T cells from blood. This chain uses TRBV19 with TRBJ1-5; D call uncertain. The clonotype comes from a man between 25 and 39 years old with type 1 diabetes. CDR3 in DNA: TGTGCCAGTAGTACTTCATGGGGAGGGAATGTGGATCAGCCCCAGCATTTT. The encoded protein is CASSTSWGGNVDQPQHF.